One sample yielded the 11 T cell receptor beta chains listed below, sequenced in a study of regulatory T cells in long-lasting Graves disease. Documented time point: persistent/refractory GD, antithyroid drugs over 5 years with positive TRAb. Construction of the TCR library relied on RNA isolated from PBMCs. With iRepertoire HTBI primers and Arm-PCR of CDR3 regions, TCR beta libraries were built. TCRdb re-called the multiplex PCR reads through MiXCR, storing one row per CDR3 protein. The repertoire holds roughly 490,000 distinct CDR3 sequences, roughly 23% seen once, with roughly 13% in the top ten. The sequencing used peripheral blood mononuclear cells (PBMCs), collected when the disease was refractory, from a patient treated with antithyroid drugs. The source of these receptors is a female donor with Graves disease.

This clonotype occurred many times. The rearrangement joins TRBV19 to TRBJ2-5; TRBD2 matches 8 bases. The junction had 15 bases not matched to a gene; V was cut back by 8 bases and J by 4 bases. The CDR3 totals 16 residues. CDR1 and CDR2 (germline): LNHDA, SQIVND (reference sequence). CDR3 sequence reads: CASSDAVGAGGETQYF. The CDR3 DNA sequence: TGTGCCAGTTCAGACGCGGTCGGTGCGGGAGGAGAGACCCAGTACTTC.

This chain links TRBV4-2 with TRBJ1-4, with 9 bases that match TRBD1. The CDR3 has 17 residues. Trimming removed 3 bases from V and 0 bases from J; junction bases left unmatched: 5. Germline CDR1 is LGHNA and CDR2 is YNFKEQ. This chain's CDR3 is CASSQEDRGATNEKLFF. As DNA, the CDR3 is TGTGCCAGCAGCCAGGAGGACAGGGGCGCAACTAATGAAAAACTGTTTTTT.

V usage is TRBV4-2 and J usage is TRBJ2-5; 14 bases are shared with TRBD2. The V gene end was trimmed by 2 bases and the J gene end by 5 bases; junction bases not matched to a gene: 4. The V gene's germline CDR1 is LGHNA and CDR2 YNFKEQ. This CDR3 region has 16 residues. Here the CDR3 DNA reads TGTGCCAGCAGCCAACCAGGGACTAGCGGGGGCGAGACCCAGTACTTC. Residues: CASSQPGTSGGETQYF.

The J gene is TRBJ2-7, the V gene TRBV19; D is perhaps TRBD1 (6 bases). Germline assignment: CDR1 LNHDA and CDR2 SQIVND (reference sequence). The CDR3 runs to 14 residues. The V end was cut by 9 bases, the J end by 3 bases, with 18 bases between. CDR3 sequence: CARPSGTLHYEQYF. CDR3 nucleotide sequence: TGTGCCAGACCCTCCGGGACACTACACTACGAGCAGTACTTC.

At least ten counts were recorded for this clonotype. CDR3 nucleotide sequence: TGTGCCAGCAGCGAACAGGGGGTTGGGACATACGAGCAGTACTTC. Its translation is CASSEQGVGTYEQYF. This chain uses TRBV7-2 with TRBJ2-7; 8 bases match TRBD1. The CDR3 is 15 residues long. Germline V gene sequence: CDR1 SGHTA, CDR2 FQGNSA. J lost 4 bases, V lost 5 bases, and 10 bases had no gene match.

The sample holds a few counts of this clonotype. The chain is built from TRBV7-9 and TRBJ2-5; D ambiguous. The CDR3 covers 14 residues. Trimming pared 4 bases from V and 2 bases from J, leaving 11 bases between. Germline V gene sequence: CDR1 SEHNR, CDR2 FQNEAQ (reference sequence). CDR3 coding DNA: TGTGCCAGCAGCTCTGGACGGTATCAAGAGACCCAGTACTTC. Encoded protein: CASSSGRYQETQYF.

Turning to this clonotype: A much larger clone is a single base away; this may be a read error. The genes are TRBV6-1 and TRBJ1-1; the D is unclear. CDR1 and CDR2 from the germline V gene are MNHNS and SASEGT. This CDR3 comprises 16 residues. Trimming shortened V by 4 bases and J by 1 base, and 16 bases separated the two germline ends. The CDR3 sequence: CASSGLVGRPNTEAFF. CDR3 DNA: TGTGCCAGCAGTGGATTGGTGGGCAGGCCGAACACTGAAGCTTTCTTT.

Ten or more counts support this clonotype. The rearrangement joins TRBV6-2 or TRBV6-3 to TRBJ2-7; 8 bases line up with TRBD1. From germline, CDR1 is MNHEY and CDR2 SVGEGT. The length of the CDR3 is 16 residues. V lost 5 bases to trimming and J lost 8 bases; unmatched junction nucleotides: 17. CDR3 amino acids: CASSTYPGQDIFKQYF. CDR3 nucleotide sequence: TGTGCCAGCAGTACATATCCGGGACAGGACATATTCAAGCAGTACTTC.

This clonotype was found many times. The CDR3 DNA reads as TGTGCTACCTCCCAGCCCCAGACAGGAAAAAACGAGCAGTACTTC. Translation gives CATSQPQTGKNEQYF. This rearrangement joins TRBV12-5 to TRBJ2-7, with D possibly being TRBD1 (6 bases). The CDR3 loop spans 15 amino acids. V was clipped by 10 bases and J by 5 bases, with 24 bases between them. Germline V CDR1 and CDR2: LGHNT, FRNRAP. Combining the CDR3 with reference TRBV12-5 and TRBJ2-7 gives the whole variable domain DARVTQTPRHKVTEMGQEVTMRCQPILGHNTVFWYRQTMMQGLELLAYFRNRAPLDDSGMPKDRFSAEMPDATLATLKIQPSEPRDSAVYFCATSQPQTGKNEQYFGPGTRLTVT.

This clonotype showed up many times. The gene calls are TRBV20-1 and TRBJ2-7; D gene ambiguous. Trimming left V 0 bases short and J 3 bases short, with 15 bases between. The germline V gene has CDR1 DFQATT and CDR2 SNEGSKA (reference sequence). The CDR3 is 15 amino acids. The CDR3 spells CSARDHQGSYYEQYF. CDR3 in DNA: TGCAGTGCTAGAGATCACCAAGGCAGCTACTACGAGCAGTACTTC.

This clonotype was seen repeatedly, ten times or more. The CDR3 nucleotides are TGTGCTAGTGGTTTGGGTGCGGGAGAAGGTACGGAGACCCAGTACTTC. Its protein is CASGLGAGEGTETQYF. The chain carries TRBV12-5 and TRBJ2-5, with 7 bases lining up with TRBD2. The V segment lost 1 base and the J segment 5 bases; nucleotides outside the gene matches: 10. The CDR3 runs 16 residues. Germline V lookup: CDR1 LGHNT, CDR2 FRNRAP.